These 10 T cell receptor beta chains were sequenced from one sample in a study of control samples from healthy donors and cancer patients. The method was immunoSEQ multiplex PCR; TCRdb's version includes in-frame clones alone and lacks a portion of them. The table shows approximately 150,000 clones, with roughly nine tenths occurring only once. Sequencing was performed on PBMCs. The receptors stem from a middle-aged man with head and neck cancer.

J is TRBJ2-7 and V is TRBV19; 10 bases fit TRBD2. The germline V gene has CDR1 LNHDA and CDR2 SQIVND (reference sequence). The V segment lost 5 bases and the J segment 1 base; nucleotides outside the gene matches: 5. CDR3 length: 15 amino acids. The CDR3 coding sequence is TGTGCCAGTAGTGTGTGGACTAGCGGATCCTACGAGCAGTACTTC. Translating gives CASSVWTSGSYEQYF.

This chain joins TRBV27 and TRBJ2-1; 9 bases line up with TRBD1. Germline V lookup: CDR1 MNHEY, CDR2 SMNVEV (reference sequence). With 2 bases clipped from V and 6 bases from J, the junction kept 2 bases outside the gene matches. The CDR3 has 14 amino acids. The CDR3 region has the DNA TGTGCCAGCAGTTTACGGGACAGGGCCAATGAGCAGTTCTTC. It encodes CASSLRDRANEQFF.

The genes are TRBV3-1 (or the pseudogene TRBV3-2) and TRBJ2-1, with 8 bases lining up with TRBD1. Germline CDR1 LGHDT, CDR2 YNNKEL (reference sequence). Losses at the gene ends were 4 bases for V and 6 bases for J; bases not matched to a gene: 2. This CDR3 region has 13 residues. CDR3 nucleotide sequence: TGTGCCAGCAGCCTGGGGACAGGCAATGAGCAGTTCTTC. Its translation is CASSLGTGNEQFF.

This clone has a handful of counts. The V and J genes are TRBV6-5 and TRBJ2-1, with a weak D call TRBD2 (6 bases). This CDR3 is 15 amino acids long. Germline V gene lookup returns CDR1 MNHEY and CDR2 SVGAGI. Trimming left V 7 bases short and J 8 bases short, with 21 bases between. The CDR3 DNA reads TGTGCCAGCAACCCCAGGTACGGGAGCTTCGATGAGCAGTTCTTC. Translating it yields CASNPRYGSFDEQFF.

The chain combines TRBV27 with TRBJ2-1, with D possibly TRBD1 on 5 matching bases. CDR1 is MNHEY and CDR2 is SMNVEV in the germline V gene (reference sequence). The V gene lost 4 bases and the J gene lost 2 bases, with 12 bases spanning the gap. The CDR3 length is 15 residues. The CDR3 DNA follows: TGTGCCAGCAGTTGGAAGGGGCCCACCTACAATGAGCAGTTCTTC. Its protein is CASSWKGPTYNEQFF.

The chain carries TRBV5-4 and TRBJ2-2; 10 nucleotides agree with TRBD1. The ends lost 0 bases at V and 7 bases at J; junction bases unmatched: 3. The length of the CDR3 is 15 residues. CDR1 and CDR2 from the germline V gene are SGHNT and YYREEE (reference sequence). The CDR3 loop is CASSLGTGGYGELFF. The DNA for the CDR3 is TGTGCCAGCAGCTTGGGGACAGGGGGTTACGGGGAGCTGTTTTTT.

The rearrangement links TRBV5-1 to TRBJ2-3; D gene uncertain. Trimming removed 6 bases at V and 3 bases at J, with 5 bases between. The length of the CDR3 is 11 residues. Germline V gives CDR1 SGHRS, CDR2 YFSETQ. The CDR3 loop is CASKRTDTQYF. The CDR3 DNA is TGCGCCAGCAAAAGGACAGATACGCAGTATTTT.

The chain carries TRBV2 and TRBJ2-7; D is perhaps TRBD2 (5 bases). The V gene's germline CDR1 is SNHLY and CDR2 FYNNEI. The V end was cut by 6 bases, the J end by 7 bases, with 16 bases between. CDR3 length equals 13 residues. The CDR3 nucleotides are TGTGCCAGCAGCCGGCCGGACTTAGCAGAGCAGTACTTC. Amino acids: CASSRPDLAEQYF.

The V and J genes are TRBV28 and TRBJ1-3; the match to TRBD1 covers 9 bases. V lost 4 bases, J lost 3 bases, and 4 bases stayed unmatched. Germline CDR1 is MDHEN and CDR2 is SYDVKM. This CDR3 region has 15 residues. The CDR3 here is CASSSGTGFGNTIYF. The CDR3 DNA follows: TGTGCCAGCAGTTCTGGGACAGGGTTTGGAAACACCATATATTTT.

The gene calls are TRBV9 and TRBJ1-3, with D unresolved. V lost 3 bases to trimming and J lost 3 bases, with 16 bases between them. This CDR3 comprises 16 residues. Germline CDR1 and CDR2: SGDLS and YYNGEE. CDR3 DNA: TGTGCCAGCAGCGCCTCCCCGGGAAGGGATGGAAACACCATATATTTT. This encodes CASSASPGRDGNTIYF.